The 10 T cell receptor beta chains below all came from one sample that was sequenced in a study of cytomegalovirus exposure and HLA in healthy donors (dated by TCRdb to the late 2010s). Receptors were amplified or captured by the immunoSEQ multiplex PCR assay. For the multiplex PCR, a mixture combining 60 forward primers for TCR Vbeta segments and 13 reverse primers for TCR Jbeta segments was used. TCRdb took over this immuneACCESS table, retaining in-frame rearrangements with V and J assigned. Such tables are incomplete; in checked studies, under half of the missing clones stem from an unresolved V gene, and the remainder is unexplained. This sample lists around 99,000 clones; 69% were detected once. Around 5.4% of the sample is taken by the ten largest. What was sequenced was PBMCs. Every receptor here comes from a woman between 65 and 79 years old in good health and CMV-seropositive.

This chain links TRBV6-6 with TRBJ1-1; 8 nucleotides match TRBD1. Germline values: CDR1 MNHNY, CDR2 SVGAGI (reference sequence). With V trimmed by 5 bases and J by 8 bases, 1 base remained unmatched. The length of the CDR3 is 11 residues. CDR3 nucleotide sequence: TGTGCCAGCAGTCGGGACAGGGAAGCTTTCTTT. It codes for CASSRDREAFF.

This clone was detected only a few times. The chain combines TRBV5-4 with TRBJ2-1; 9 positions match TRBD1. CDR3 length: 15 residues. Germline V gives CDR1 SGHNT, CDR2 YYREEE (reference sequence). The V gene end was trimmed by 0 bases and the J gene end by 2 bases; junction bases not matched to a gene: 0. In DNA, the CDR3 is TGTGCCAGCAGCTTGGGACAGGGGGCCTACAATGAGCAGTTCTTC. Translating it yields CASSLGQGAYNEQFF.

This clone has just a few counts. The chain employs TRBV5-1 and TRBJ1-1; a weak D match, TRBD1 (6 bases). Germline V gives CDR1 SGHRS, CDR2 YFSETQ. V was pared by 2 bases and J by 5 bases, with 10 bases between. CDR3 size: 13 residues. CDR3 protein: CASSFTGQTEAFF. The DNA of the CDR3 is TGCGCCAGCAGCTTTACAGGGCAGACTGAAGCTTTCTTT.

V gene TRBV7-2 combines with J gene TRBJ2-4; TRBD2 agrees at 8 bases. This CDR3 comprises 15 residues. V dropped 1 base and J dropped 6; count of bases not matched to a gene: 5. Germline loops: CDR1 SGHTA, CDR2 FQGNSA. The CDR3 loop is CASSLEVLAGNIQYF. The CDR3 coding sequence is TGTGCCAGCAGCTTAGAAGTCCTAGCGGGAAACATTCAGTACTTC.

This clone turned up a few times. The chain couples TRBV7-2 to TRBJ2-1; the match to TRBD2 covers 8 bases. The CDR3 has 15 amino acids. V was clipped by 5 bases and J by 1 base; unmatched bases: 4. Germline V gene data show CDR1 as SGHTA and CDR2 as FQGNSA. In DNA form, the CDR3 reads TGTGCCAGCAGCCCGACTAGCGCATCCTACAATGAGCAGTTCTTC. It encodes CASSPTSASYNEQFF.

The V gene is TRBV7-8, the J gene TRBJ2-2, with D possibly matching TRBD1 (6 bases). Trimming stripped 4 bases from V and 3 bases from J, with 9 bases between. The CDR3 runs 14 residues. Germline V gives CDR1 SGHVS, CDR2 FQNEAQ. The CDR3 nucleotides read TGTGCCAGCAGCTCCTACAGGGACACCGGGGAGCTGTTTTTT. Its translation is CASSSYRDTGELFF.

As concerns this clone: The junction differs from germline at one of its ends, possibly a read error. The chain has TRBV6-5 and TRBJ1-1; possible D gene TRBD1, 5 bases. CDR1 is MNHEY and CDR2 is SVGAGI in the germline V gene. The CDR3 is 12 amino acids. The CDR3: CASGRVNTGAFF. The CDR3 DNA reads as TGTGCCAGCGGCAGGGTTAACACTGGAGCTTTCTTT.

The V call is TRBV9, the J call TRBJ1-1; D is unresolved. V was shortened by 4 bases and J by 6 bases, with 19 bases between the two germline ends. The germline CDR1 and CDR2 sequences are SGDLS and YYNGEE. The CDR3 is 15 amino acids. The CDR3 bases are TGTGCCAGCAGCCCCCAAGGAGGATCCTACGCTGAAGCTTTCTTT. Residues: CASSPQGGSYAEAFF.

The CDR3 loop reads CASRLIGQGLREKLFF. CDR3 bases: TGCGCCAGCAGACTTATTGGACAGGGGCTACGGGAAAAACTGTTTTTT. V gene TRBV4-1 combines with J gene TRBJ1-4; 9 nucleotides line up with TRBD1. This CDR3 has 16 amino acids. CDR1 is MGHRA, CDR2 YSYEKL, per germline. V lost 6 bases, J lost 8 bases, and 13 bases stayed unmatched.

The genes are TRBV4-3 and TRBJ2-1; D possibly corresponds to TRBD2 (6 bases). V dropped 5 bases and J dropped 5 bases, with 22 bases sitting between them. From germline, CDR1 is LGHNA and CDR2 YSLEER. The CDR3 is 17 residues long. DNA of the CDR3: TGCGCCAGCAGCGGTAGAACGCCGGGACTTCTTCACAATGAGCAGTTCTTC. Translating gives CASSGRTPGLLHNEQFF.